This is a list of T cell receptor beta chains from one sample in a study of early T cells in non-severe SARS-CoV-2 infection. TCRdb re-derived calls from the 5' RACE reads in MiXCR, one entry per CDR3 protein. The sample carries fewer than 40,000 distinct CDR3 sequences, 5% to 7% recorded once. The sequenced sample was whole blood. These receptors were collected from an adult who was a healthcare worker with PCR-confirmed SARS-CoV-2 infection or an uninfected control (not recorded which). The CDR3 runs from the conserved cysteine through the conserved F or W.

j_gene	v_gene	CDR3aa
TRBJ1-5	TRBV28	CASSFRGLNQPQHF
TRBJ1-5	TRBV28	CASSLTGVQPQHF
TRBJ2-5	TRBV27	CASSRDRQETQYF
TRBJ1-1	TRBV20-1	CSTRSKNGASAFF
TRBJ2-5	TRBV12-3/TRBV12-4	CASSTPPVETQYF
TRBJ2-2	TRBV7-6	CASSLIGELFF
TRBJ1-5	TRBV18	CASSLHPNQPQHF
TRBJ2-5	TRBV11-2	CASSPPAGGSQETQYF
TRBJ1-1	TRBV12-3/TRBV12-4	CARAEAFF
TRBJ2-1	TRBV11-2	CASSSTAAYNEQFF
TRBJ1-2	TRBV20-1	CSATEDRAVYGYTF
TRBJ1-1	TRBV10-1	CAREFDVEAFF
TRBJ2-1	TRBV20-1	CSARDSGMSWNEQFF
TRBJ1-2	TRBV27	CASSSSTGTYGYTF
TRBJ2-1	TRBV5-4	CASSPSGHRGNEQFF
TRBJ2-7	TRBV18	CASSPGDRSYEQYF
TRBJ1-1	TRBV29-1	CSVRLNTEAFF
TRBJ1-2	TRBV15	CATSGNRGQGYTF
TRBJ2-4	TRBV5-5	CASSLHQLTLAKNIQYF
TRBJ2-1	TRBV11-2	CASSLGSNPPVNEQFF
TRBJ2-7	TRBV7-9	CASSLEGGYEQYF
TRBJ2-3	TRBV5-6	CASSRFAPSGRAPDTQYF
TRBJ2-1	TRBV7-8	CASSLVLDEQFF